This T cell receptor beta chain was observed in a study of T cell repertoires in cytomegalovirus infection. Across the study: An indication of both CMV infection and matching HLA type came from public TCR beta signatures. Regarding the study as a whole: Summed frequency of shared TCR beta families picked out CMV carriers who also had the relevant HLA. There were HLA-C-restricted CMV-specific TCR beta clonotypes dominating the ex vivo response.

In germline, CDR1 is SGHVS, CDR2 FQNEAQ. The CDR3 sequence is 13 residues long. The V and J ends lost 2 bases and 10 bases respectively, with 14 bases between them. This clonotype occurred a few times. The antigen is undetermined. One entry per CDR3 protein, called by TCRdb with MiXCR from the reads. The table has 700,000 to 850,000 distinct CDR3 sequences, approximately 32% seen once. The V and J genes are TRBV7-8 and TRBJ1-2; D not resolved. This sequence originates from a human donor in good health (CMV status not recorded). Some clones in this sample may be carry-over from other donors' samples. The sample in question was cultured CD8+ T cells from PBMCs, obtained from culture after CMV antigen stimulation. The CDR3 DNA sequence: TGTGCCAGCAGCTTATATGGAGGGCCCCTCTACACCTTC. Its translation is CASSLYGGPLYTF.